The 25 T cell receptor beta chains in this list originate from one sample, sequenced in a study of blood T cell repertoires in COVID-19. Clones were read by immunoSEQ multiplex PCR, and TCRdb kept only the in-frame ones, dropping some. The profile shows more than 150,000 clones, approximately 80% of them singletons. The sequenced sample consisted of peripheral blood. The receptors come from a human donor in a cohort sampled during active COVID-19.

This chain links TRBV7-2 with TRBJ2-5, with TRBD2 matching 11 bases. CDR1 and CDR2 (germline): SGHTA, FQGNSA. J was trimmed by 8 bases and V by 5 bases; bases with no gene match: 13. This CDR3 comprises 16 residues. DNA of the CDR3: TGTGCCAGCAGCCTTCCGGGACTAGCGGCGTCAGGTACCCAGTACTTC. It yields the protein CASSLPGLAASGTQYF.

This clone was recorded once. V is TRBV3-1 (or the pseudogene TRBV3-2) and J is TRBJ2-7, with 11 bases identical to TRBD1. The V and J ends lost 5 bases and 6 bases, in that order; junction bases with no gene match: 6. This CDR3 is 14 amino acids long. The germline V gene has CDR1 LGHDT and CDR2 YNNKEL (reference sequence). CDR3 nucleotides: TGTGCCAGCAGCTCCCGGGACAGGGGGGTCGAGCAGTACTTC. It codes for CASSSRDRGVEQYF.

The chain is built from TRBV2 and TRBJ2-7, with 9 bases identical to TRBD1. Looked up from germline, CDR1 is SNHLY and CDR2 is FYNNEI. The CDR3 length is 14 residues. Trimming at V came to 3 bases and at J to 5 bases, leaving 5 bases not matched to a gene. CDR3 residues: CASSDGTGFDEQYF. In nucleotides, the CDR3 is TGTGCCAGCAGTGACGGGACAGGGTTCGACGAGCAGTACTTC. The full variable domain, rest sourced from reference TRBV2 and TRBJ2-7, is EPEVTQTPSHQVTQMGQEVILRCVPISNHLYFYWYRQILGQKVEFLVSFYNNEISEKSEIFDDQFSVERPDGSNFTLKIRSTKLEDSAMYFCASSDGTGFDEQYFGPGTRLTVT.

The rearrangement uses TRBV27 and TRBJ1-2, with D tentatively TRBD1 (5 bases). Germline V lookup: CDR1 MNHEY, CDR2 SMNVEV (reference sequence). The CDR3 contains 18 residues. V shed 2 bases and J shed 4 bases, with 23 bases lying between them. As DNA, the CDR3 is TGTGCCAGCAGTTTAAGGTCTTCCGGGTCAGGGTTTAGCTATGGCTACACCTTC. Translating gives CASSLRSSGSGFSYGYTF.

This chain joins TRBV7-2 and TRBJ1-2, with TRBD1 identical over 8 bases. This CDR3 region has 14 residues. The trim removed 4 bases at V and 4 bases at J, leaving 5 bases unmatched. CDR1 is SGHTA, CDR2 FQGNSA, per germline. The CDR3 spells CASSSGGASYGYTF. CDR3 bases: TGTGCCAGCAGCTCAGGGGGCGCTTCCTATGGCTACACCTTC.

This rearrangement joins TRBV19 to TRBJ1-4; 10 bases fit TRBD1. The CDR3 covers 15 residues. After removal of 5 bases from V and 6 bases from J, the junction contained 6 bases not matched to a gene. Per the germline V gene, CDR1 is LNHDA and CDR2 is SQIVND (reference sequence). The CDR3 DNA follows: TGTGCCAGTAGTGCATTGACAGGGGGCGATGAAAAACTGTTTTTT. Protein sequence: CASSALTGGDEKLFF.

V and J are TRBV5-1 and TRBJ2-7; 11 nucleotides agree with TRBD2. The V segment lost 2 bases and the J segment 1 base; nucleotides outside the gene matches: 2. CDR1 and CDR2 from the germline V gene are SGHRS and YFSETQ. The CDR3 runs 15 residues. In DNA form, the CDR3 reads TGCGCCAGCAGCTTTAGCGGGGGGGCATCCTACGAGCAGTACTTC. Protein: CASSFSGGASYEQYF.

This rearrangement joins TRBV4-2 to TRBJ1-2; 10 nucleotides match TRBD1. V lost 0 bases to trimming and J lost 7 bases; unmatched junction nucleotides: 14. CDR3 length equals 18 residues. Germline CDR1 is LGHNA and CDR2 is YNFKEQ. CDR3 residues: CASSQDHQRGTGDRGYTF. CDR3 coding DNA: TGTGCCAGCAGCCAAGATCATCAGCGGGGGACAGGGGATCGTGGCTACACCTTC.

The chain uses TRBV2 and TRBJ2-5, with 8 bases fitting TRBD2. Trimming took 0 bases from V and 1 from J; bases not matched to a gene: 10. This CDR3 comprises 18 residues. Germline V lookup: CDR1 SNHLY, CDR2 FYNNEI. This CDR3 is CASSEARAAGEAQETQYF. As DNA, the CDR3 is TGTGCCAGCAGTGAAGCCAGGGCAGCGGGGGAGGCCCAAGAGACCCAGTACTTC. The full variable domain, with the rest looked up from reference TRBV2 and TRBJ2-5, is EPEVTQTPSHQVTQMGQEVILRCVPISNHLYFYWYRQILGQKVEFLVSFYNNEISEKSEIFDDQFSVERPDGSNFTLKIRSTKLEDSAMYFCASSEARAAGEAQETQYFGPGTRLLVL.

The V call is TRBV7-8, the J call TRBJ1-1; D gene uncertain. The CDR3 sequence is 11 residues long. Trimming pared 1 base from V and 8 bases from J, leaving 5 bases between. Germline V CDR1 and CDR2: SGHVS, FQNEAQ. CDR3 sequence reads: CASSLDSEAFF. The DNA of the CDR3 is TGTGCCAGCAGCTTAGACAGCGAAGCTTTCTTT.

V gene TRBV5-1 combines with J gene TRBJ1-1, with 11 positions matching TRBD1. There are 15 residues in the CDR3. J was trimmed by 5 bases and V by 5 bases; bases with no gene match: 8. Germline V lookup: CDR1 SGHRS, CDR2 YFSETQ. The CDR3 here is CASRSEGTGGTEAFF. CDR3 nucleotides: TGCGCCAGCAGGTCAGAGGGGACAGGGGGGACTGAAGCTTTCTTT.

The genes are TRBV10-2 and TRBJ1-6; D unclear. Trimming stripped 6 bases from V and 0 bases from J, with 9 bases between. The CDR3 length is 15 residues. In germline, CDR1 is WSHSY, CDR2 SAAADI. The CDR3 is CASSEMSSYNSPLHF. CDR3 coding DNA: TGCGCCAGCAGCGAAATGAGCTCCTATAATTCACCCCTCCACTTT.

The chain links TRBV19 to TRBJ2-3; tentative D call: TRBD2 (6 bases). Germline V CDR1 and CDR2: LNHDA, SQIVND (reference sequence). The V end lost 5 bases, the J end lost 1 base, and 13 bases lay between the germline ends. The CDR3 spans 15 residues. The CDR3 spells CASSDPGLGTDTQYF. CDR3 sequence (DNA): TGTGCCAGTAGTGACCCGGGACTGGGCACAGATACGCAGTATTTT.

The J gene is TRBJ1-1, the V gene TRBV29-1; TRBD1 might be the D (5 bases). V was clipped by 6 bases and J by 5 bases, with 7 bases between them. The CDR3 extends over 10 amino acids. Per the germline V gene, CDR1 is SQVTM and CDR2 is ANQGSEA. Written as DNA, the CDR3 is TGCAGCGTGTCAGGGACTGAAGCTTTCTTT. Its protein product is CSVSGTEAFF.

The CDR3 here is CASRGGAGETQYF. The CDR3 coding sequence is TGTGCCAGCAGGGGGGGGGCCGGAGAGACCCAGTACTTC. The rearrangement links TRBV6-5 to TRBJ2-5; perhaps TRBD2 as D (7 bases). The CDR3 is made up of 13 amino acids. Trimming shortened V by 6 bases and J by 4 bases, and 12 bases separated the two germline ends. Per the germline V gene, CDR1 is MNHEY and CDR2 is SVGAGI.

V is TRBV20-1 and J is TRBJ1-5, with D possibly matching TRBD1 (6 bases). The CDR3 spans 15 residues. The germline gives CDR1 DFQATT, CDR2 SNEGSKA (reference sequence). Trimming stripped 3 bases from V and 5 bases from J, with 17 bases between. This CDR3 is CSASSGAGADQPQHF. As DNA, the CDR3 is TGCAGTGCTAGTAGCGGGGCGGGGGCGGATCAGCCCCAGCATTTT.

CDR3 protein: CSVDLLAERNEQFF. The CDR3 bases are TGCAGCGTTGATTTATTGGCAGAGCGCAATGAGCAGTTCTTC. The rearrangement uses TRBV29-1 and TRBJ2-1, with unresolved D. The V end was cut by 3 bases, the J end by 6 bases, with 15 bases between. Per germline, CDR1 SQVTM and CDR2 ANQGSEA. The CDR3 has 14 residues.

The CDR3 region has the DNA TGTGCCAGCAGCTTAGCTTCCGGGGACTCCTACAATGAGCAGTTCTTC. Translation gives CASSLASGDSYNEQFF. The chain has TRBV7-6 and TRBJ2-1, with D tentatively TRBD2 (5 bases). Trimming cost V 0 bases and J 0 bases, with 9 bases left between them. Germline V gene lookup returns CDR1 SGHVS and CDR2 FNYEAQ. This CDR3 contains 16 residues.

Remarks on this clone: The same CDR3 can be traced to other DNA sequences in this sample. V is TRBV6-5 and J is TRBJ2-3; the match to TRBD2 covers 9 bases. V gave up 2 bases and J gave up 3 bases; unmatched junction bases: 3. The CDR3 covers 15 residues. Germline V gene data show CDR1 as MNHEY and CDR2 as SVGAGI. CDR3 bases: TGTGCCAGCAGTTACGCGGGGGGGAGGACAGATACGCAGTATTTT. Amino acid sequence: CASSYAGGRTDTQYF.

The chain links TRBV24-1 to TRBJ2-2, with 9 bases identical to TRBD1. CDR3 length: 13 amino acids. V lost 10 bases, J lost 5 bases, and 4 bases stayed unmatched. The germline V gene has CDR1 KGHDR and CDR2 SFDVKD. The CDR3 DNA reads TGTGCCACGGGACAGGGTGAGACCGGGGAGCTGTTTTTT. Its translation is CATGQGETGELFF.

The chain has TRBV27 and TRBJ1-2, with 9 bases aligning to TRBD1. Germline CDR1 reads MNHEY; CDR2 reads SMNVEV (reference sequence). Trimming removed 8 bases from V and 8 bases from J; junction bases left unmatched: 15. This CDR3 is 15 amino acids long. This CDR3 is CASGPPGQGEEGYTF. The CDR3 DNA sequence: TGTGCCAGCGGCCCGCCGGGACAGGGTGAGGAAGGCTACACCTTC.

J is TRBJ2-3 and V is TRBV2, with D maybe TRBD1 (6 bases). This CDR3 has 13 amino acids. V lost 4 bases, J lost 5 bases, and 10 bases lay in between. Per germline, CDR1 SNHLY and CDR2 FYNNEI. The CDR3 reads CASSVGAGDTQYF. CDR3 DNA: TGTGCCAGCAGTGTGGGGGCAGGAGATACGCAGTATTTT.

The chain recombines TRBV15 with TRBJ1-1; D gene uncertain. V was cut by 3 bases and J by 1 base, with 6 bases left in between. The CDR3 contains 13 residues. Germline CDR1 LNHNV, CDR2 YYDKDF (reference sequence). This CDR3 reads CATSRAQNTEAFF. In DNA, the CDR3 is TGTGCCACCAGCAGGGCCCAGAACACTGAAGCTTTCTTT. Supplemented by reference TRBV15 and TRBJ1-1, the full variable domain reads DAMVIQNPRYQVTQFGKPVTLSCSQTLNHNVMYWYQQKSSQAPKLLFHYYDKDFNNEADTPDNFQSRRPNTSFCFLDIRSPGLGDTAMYLCATSRAQNTEAFFGQGTRLTVV.

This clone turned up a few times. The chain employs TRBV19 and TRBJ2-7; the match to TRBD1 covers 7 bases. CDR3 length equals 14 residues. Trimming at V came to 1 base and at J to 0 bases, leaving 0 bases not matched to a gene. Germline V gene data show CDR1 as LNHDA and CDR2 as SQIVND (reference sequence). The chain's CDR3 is CASSIGDSSYEQYF. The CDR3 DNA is TGTGCCAGTAGTATAGGGGACAGCTCCTACGAGCAGTACTTC.

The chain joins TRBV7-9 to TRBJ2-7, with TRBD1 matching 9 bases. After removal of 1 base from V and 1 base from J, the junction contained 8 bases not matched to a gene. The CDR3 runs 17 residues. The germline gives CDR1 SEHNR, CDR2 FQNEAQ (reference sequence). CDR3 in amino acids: CASSLDQTGGYSYEQYF. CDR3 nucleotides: TGTGCCAGCAGCTTAGATCAAACAGGGGGCTATTCCTACGAGCAGTACTTC.